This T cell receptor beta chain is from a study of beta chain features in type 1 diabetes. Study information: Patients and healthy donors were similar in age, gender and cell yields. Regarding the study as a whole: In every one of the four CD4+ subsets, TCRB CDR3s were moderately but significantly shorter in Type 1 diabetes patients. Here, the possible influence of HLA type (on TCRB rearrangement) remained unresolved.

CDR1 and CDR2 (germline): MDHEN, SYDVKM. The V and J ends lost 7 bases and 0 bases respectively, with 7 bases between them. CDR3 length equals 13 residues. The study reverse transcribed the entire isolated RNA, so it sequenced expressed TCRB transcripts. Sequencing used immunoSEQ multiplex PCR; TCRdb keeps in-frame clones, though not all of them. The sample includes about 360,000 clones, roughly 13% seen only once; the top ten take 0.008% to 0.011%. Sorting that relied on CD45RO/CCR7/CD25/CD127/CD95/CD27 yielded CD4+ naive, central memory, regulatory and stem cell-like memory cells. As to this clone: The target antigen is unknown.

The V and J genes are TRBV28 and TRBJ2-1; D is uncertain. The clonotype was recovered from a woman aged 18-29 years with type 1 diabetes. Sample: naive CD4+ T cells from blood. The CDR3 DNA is TGTGCCAGCACCCCCGGCTCCTACAATGAGCAGTTCTTC. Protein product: CASTPGSYNEQFF. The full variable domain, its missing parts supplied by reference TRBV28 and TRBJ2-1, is DVKVTQSSRYLVKRTGEKVFLECVQDMDHENMFWYRQDPGLGLRLIYFSYDVKMKEKGDIPEGYSVSREKKERFSLILESASTNQTSMYLCASTPGSYNEQFFGPGTRLTVL.